This T cell receptor beta chain was captured by sequencing in a study of OX40 agonist ivuxolimab in advanced cancers. Study summary: Treatment of patients was with ivuxolimab, an agonistic anti-OX40 (CD134) antibody. Dose-escalation subjects each had hepatocellular carcinoma, melanoma, renal cell or head and neck cancer. Every 2 weeks, patients received ivuxolimab intravenously, dosed at 0.01 to 10 mg/kg.

Only in-frame clones appear in the TCRdb table, and some are missing; sequencing was by immunoSEQ multiplex PCR. Found here are about 23,000 clones, less than 90% of them singletons; the top ten hold approximately 15%. The CDR3 consists of 17 residues. Germline CDR1 SEHNR, CDR2 FQNEAQ (reference sequence). V lost 1 base and J 8 bases, leaving 23 bases between the germline ends. The sample in question was CD4+ or CD8+ T cells sorted from blood, obtained in a trial of the OX40 agonist ivuxolimab. The source is an adult with an advanced solid tumor such as melanoma, head and neck, liver or kidney cancer. This chain uses TRBV7-9 with TRBJ1-1, with a possible D match to TRBD1 (5 bases). CDR3 amino acids: CASSLVGGLTGFGEAFF. For the CDR3, the DNA is TGTGCCAGCAGCTTAGTGGGGGGTTTGACGGGTTTTGGGGAAGCTTTCTTT.